The sequence of this TCR beta chain was determined in a study of blood T cell repertoires in COVID-19. Overall study: The United States, Italy and Spain provided the acute and convalescent COVID-19 samples. From T cells, B-cell-depleted T cells, or PBMCs came the material, which was cDNA or gDNA.

The CDR3 is 13 residues long. This table comes from immunoSEQ multiplex PCR, and its TCRdb copy is limited to in-frame clones, with some not included. This sample has around 100,000 clones; roughly 86% occur once, and the top ten carry 4% to 5%. In regard to this clone: One junction end disagrees with the germline gene, perhaps due to a read error. In the same sample, other DNA sequences code for this CDR3.

The V and J genes are TRBV12-3 or TRBV12-4 and TRBJ1-5; D not resolved. The sample was peripheral blood. The source is a man between 35 and 55 years old with acute or convalescent COVID-19. DNA of the CDR3: TGTGCCAGCAGCCAGGTCGTCAATCAACCCCAGCATTTT. Translating gives CASSQVVNQPQHF.